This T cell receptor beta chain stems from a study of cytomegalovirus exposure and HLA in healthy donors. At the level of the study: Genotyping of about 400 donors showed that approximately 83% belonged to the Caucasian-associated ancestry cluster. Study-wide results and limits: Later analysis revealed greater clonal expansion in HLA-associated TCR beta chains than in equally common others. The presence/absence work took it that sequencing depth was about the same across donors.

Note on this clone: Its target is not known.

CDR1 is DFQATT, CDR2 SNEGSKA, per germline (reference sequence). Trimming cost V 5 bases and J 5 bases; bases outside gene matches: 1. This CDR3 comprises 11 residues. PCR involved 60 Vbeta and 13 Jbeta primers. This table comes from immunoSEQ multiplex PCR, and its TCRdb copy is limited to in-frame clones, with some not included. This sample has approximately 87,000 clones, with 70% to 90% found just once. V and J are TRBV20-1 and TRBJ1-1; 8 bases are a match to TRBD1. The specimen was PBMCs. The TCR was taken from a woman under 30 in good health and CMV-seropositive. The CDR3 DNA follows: TGCAGTGCTGACAGGGGAACTGAAGCTTTCTTT. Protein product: CSADRGTEAFF.